This T cell receptor (beta chain) derives from a study of blood T cell repertoires in COVID-19. Looking at the study overall: T cells, B-cell-depleted T cells, or PBMCs supplied cDNA or gDNA.

The CDR3 is made up of 15 amino acids. V gave up 5 bases and J gave up 2 bases; unmatched junction bases: 7. Per germline, CDR1 SGHDT and CDR2 YYEEEE. Authors' processing steps: Scientists estimated how many nucleated cells there were by amplifying reference gene primers. Only in-frame clones appear in the TCRdb table, and some are missing; sequencing was by immunoSEQ multiplex PCR. That table gives V, J and clone size, and the DNA gave D and trimming. The data contain about 270,000 clones, approximately 85% of them singletons. Source material: peripheral blood. The source of this sequence is a human donor in a cohort sampled during active COVID-19. J is TRBJ2-5 and V is TRBV5-6, with 9 bases fitting TRBD2. The CDR3 loop reads CASRLAGRPQETQYF. CDR3 DNA sequence: TGTGCCAGCAGGCTAGCGGGACGGCCTCAAGAGACCCAGTACTTC.